What follows are 28 T cell receptor beta chains derived from one specimen sequenced in a study of T cells in localized non-small cell lung cancer. Measured with immunoSEQ multiplex PCR; TCRdb has only the in-frame clones, and not every one. This sample has 25,000 to 35,000 clones, with roughly 89% found just once. The sample was peripheral blood, taken before any cancer treatment. Source of these receptors: a female donor at least 60 years old with stage I lung adenocarcinoma.

The chain couples TRBV5-1 to TRBJ1-4; D unresolved. Trimming left V 4 bases short and J 8 bases short, with 15 bases between. Germline V gene lookup returns CDR1 SGHRS and CDR2 YFSETQ. This CDR3 region has 14 residues. CDR3 protein: CASSKDGHSEKLFF. CDR3 in DNA: TGCGCCAGCAGCAAGGACGGCCATTCCGAAAAACTGTTTTTT. The full variable domain, completed using reference TRBV5-1 and TRBJ1-4, is KAGVTQTPRYLIKTRGQQVTLSCSPISGHRSVSWYQQTPGQGLQFLFEYFSETQRNKGNFPGRFSGRQFSNSRSEMNVSTLELGDSALYLCASSKDGHSEKLFFGSGTQLSVL.

CDR3 loop: CASSPTALYGYTF. The CDR3 DNA is TGTGCCAGCAGCCCGACAGCCCTCTATGGCTACACCTTC. The chain is built from TRBV7-9 and TRBJ1-2, with D possibly matching TRBD1 (5 bases). In germline, CDR1 is SEHNR, CDR2 FQNEAQ (reference sequence). This CDR3 is built from 13 residues. The germline V and J ends were trimmed by 5 bases and 4 bases, with 11 bases remaining between them.

The genes are TRBV20-1 and TRBJ2-3; D may be TRBD2 (5 bases). The germline CDR1 and CDR2 sequences are DFQATT and SNEGSKA (reference sequence). The CDR3 sequence is 11 residues long. V lost 4 bases, J lost 12 bases, and 14 bases lay in between. CDR3: CSATPGVRQYF. The CDR3 DNA sequence: TGCAGTGCTACCCCCGGGGTCAGACAGTATTTT.

The J gene is TRBJ2-1, the V gene TRBV5-1; D gene ambiguous. Germline V gene data show CDR1 as SGHRS and CDR2 as YFSETQ. This CDR3 contains 14 residues. The V and J ends lost 0 bases and 4 bases respectively, with 8 bases between them. CDR3 sequence: CASSLVAGYNEQFF. The CDR3 DNA follows: TGCGCCAGCAGCTTGGTGGCAGGTTACAATGAGCAGTTCTTC.

The rearrangement uses TRBV28 and TRBJ1-1; D not resolved. CDR1 is MDHEN, CDR2 SYDVKM, per germline. The ends were cut back, 3 bases at V and 4 bases at J, with 9 bases in the middle. The CDR3 spans 13 residues. The CDR3 nucleotides read TGTGCCAGCAGTTTCCCTGGGCGCACTGAAGCTTTCTTT. It encodes CASSFPGRTEAFF.

The J gene is TRBJ2-7, the V gene TRBV5-1; TRBD2 is a possible D gene (6 bases). The germline V gene encodes CDR1 SGHRS and CDR2 YFSETQ. The CDR3 spans 15 residues. V was trimmed by 4 bases and J by 6 bases, leaving 20 bases between them. The CDR3 loop is CASSPAGAGQGEQYF. CDR3 coding DNA: TGCGCCAGCAGCCCGGCCGGGGCGGGGCAGGGCGAGCAGTACTTC.

This clone was counted only a few times. V usage is TRBV2 and J usage is TRBJ1-5, with 7 bases that match TRBD1. There are 15 residues in the CDR3. V gave up 1 base and J gave up 5 bases; unmatched junction bases: 5. CDR1 and CDR2 from the germline V gene are SNHLY and FYNNEI. The CDR3 bases are TGTGCCAGCAGTGAAGATGGGACAGCTTATCAGCCCCAGCATTTT. It translates to CASSEDGTAYQPQHF. Full variable domain (missing parts from reference TRBV2 and TRBJ1-5): EPEVTQTPSHQVTQMGQEVILRCVPISNHLYFYWYRQILGQKVEFLVSFYNNEISEKSEIFDDQFSVERPDGSNFTLKIRSTKLEDSAMYFCASSEDGTAYQPQHFGDGTRLSIL.

The J gene is TRBJ2-3, the V gene TRBV28; the match to TRBD2 covers 10 bases. CDR1 is MDHEN, CDR2 SYDVKM, per germline. The CDR3 is 18 residues long. With V trimmed by 5 bases and J by 4 bases, 15 bases remained unmatched. In DNA, the CDR3 is TGTGCCAGCAGTGGAGCTAGCGGGAGCAATCCAGGCTCAGATACGCAGTATTTT. Amino acids: CASSGASGSNPGSDTQYF.

The V and J genes are TRBV6-5 and TRBJ2-3; D is uncertain. The CDR3 length is 14 residues. Germline CDR1 and CDR2: MNHEY and SVGAGI. V gave up 4 bases and J gave up 3 bases, with 11 bases separating them. CDR3: CASSFGLGTDTQYF. CDR3 DNA sequence: TGTGCCAGCAGTTTCGGGTTAGGGACAGATACGCAGTATTTT.

This clone was seen once. V and J are TRBV13 and TRBJ1-1; 9 bases line up with TRBD1. This CDR3 contains 19 residues. Germline-derived CDR1 and CDR2 are PRHDT and FYEKMQ (reference sequence). J lost 0 bases, V lost 5 bases, and 16 bases had no gene match. Here the CDR3 DNA reads TGTGCCAGCAGCCGAGGGACAGGGTTCGATATCAACCTGAACACTGAAGCTTTCTTT. Encoded protein: CASSRGTGFDINLNTEAFF.

The genes are TRBV5-5 and TRBJ1-1; 12 positions match TRBD1. From germline, CDR1 is SGHKS and CDR2 YYEKEE (reference sequence). The CDR3 totals 15 residues. With V trimmed by 0 bases and J by 6 bases, 3 bases remained unmatched. As DNA, the CDR3 is TGTGCCAGCAGCTTGGCGGGACAGGGGGCGGCTGAAGCTTTCTTT. Its translation is CASSLAGQGAAEAFF.

The chain joins TRBV21-1 to TRBJ2-6; no DNA check was done on the table's D call, TRBD1. TRBV21-1 is a recognized pseudogene. The CDR3 consists of 22 residues. As DNA, the CDR3 is TGTGCCAAAAGGATCCCTCCACGCCAGGCCCACCCTCACGATTCTGGGGCCAACGTCCTGACTTTC. As protein: CAKRIPPRQAHPHDSGANVLTF.

The chain is built from TRBV7-7 and TRBJ2-2; D is undetermined. In germline, CDR1 is SSHAT, CDR2 FNYEAQ (reference sequence). The CDR3 has 17 amino acids. V was shortened by 1 base and J by 0 bases, with 12 bases between the two germline ends. The CDR3 protein is CASSLDLLLANTGELFF. CDR3 in DNA: TGTGCCAGCAGCTTAGATCTCCTTTTAGCGAACACCGGGGAGCTGTTTTTT. Based on the CDR3 plus reference TRBV7-7 and TRBJ2-2, the full variable domain is GAGVSQSPRYKVTKRGQDVTLRCDPISSHATLYWYQQALGQGPEFLTYFNYEAQPDKSGLPSDRFSAERPEGSISTLTIQRTEQRDSAMYRCASSLDLLLANTGELFFGEGSRLTVL.

In DNA form, the CDR3 reads TGTGCCAGCAGCTTACTGGGCGGGCGGTCTAGCACAGATACGCAGTATTTT. Its translation is CASSLLGGRSSTDTQYF. The V call is TRBV7-3, the J call TRBJ2-3, with D possibly matching TRBD2 (5 bases). Germline loops: CDR1 SGHTA, CDR2 FQGTGA. The CDR3 runs 17 residues. V lost 2 bases and J 0 bases, leaving 15 bases between the germline ends. Full variable domain (missing parts from reference TRBV7-3 and TRBJ2-3): GAGVSQTPSNKVTEKGKYVELRCDPISGHTALYWYRQSLGQGPEFLIYFQGTGAADDSGLPNDRFFAVRPEGSVSTLKIQRTERGDSAVYLCASSLLGGRSSTDTQYFGPGTRLTVL.

As concerns this clone: This CDR3 is also generated by other DNA sequences in the sample. V and J are TRBV30 and TRBJ2-1; 11 bases agree with TRBD2. With 0 bases clipped from V and 4 bases from J, the junction kept 2 bases outside the gene matches. The CDR3 has 15 residues. CDR1 GTSNPN and CDR2 SVGIG come from the germline V gene (reference sequence). The DNA for the CDR3 is TGTGCCTGGAGTGTGAGGACTAGCGGGTACAATGAGCAGTTCTTC. This translates into CAWSVRTSGYNEQFF.

The chain carries TRBV30 and TRBJ1-2; TRBD1 matches at 8 bases. Germline lookup yields CDR1 GTSNPN and CDR2 SVGIG (reference sequence). The CDR3 has 15 amino acids. Trimming took 2 bases from V and 10 from J; bases not matched to a gene: 15. CDR3 nucleotides: TGTGCCTGGAGTTCCCTGGGACAGGACCCGTTAATCTACACCTTC. Its protein is CAWSSLGQDPLIYTF.

V usage is TRBV5-8 and J usage is TRBJ2-6, with D perhaps TRBD2 (5 bases). Germline CDR1 and CDR2: SGHTS and YDEGEE. The germline V and J ends were trimmed by 3 bases and 5 bases, with 9 bases remaining between them. The CDR3 is made up of 14 amino acids. CDR3 in DNA: TGTGCCAGCAGCTCGCTAGCTTGGGCCAACGTCCTGACTTTC. Residues: CASSSLAWANVLTF.

This chain uses TRBV30 with TRBJ2-2; the D gene is possibly TRBD2 (5 bases). Germline-derived CDR1 and CDR2 are GTSNPN and SVGIG (reference sequence). The CDR3 has 16 amino acids. Trimming shortened V by 3 bases and J by 1 base, and 15 bases separated the two germline ends. CDR3 DNA sequence: TGTGCCTGGAGACCTAAGGTGGCGGGGAACACCGGGGAGCTGTTTTTT. It translates to CAWRPKVAGNTGELFF.

This chain uses TRBV7-2 with TRBJ2-7, with 8 bases lining up with TRBD2. Per the germline V gene, CDR1 is SGHTA and CDR2 is FQGNSA. The CDR3 length is 18 residues. V lost 1 base and J lost 3; bases outside the gene matches: 14. In DNA, the CDR3 is TGTGCCAGCAGCTTAGGGGGGCTAGCGGGTCGAGCCTACTACGAGCAGTACTTC. This codes for CASSLGGLAGRAYYEQYF.

The V and J genes are TRBV5-5 and TRBJ1-5; D is perhaps TRBD1 (6 bases). The ends were cut back, 4 bases at V and 7 bases at J, with 15 bases in the middle. This CDR3 has 14 amino acids. Germline V gene sequence: CDR1 SGHKS, CDR2 YYEKEE (reference sequence). CDR3 DNA sequence: TGTGCCAGCAGCGGGGGCAGGGGAGAGCAGCCCCAGCATTTT. Translating it yields CASSGGRGEQPQHF. The variable domain in full, with the rest retrieved from reference TRBV5-5 and TRBJ1-5, is DAGVTQSPTHLIKTRGQQVTLRCSPISGHKSVSWYQQVLGQGPQFIFQYYEKEERGRGNFPDRFSARQFPNYSSELNVNALLLGDSALYLCASSGGRGEQPQHFGDGTRLSIL.

The chain combines TRBV25-1 with TRBJ2-2; 7 bases match TRBD2. From germline, CDR1 is MGHDK and CDR2 SYGVNS. This CDR3 comprises 16 residues. V was pared by 10 bases and J by 0 bases, with 11 bases of the junction left unmatched. The CDR3, as DNA: TGTGCCACCTCCCCCCCCCTAGCGGCGAACACCGGGGAGCTGTTTTTT. Protein product: CATSPPLAANTGELFF.

The CDR3 loop is CASSLGRSYTEAFF. The CDR3, as DNA: TGTGCCAGCAGTTTAGGGCGGAGTTACACTGAAGCTTTCTTT. The chain links TRBV27 to TRBJ1-1, with D uncertain. This CDR3 has 14 amino acids. Germline loops: CDR1 MNHEY, CDR2 SMNVEV (reference sequence). Trimming pared 2 bases from V and 3 bases from J, leaving 10 bases between.

This chain joins TRBV5-1 and TRBJ1-2; tentative D call: TRBD1 (6 bases). This CDR3 has 15 amino acids. Trimming removed 0 bases from V and 6 bases from J, with 15 bases in between. From germline, CDR1 is SGHRS and CDR2 YFSETQ. The CDR3 DNA follows: TGCGCCAGCAGCTTGGCGGCTCAGGGGCGGGATGGCTACACCTTC. Its translation: CASSLAAQGRDGYTF.

CDR3 region: CASSQDWASSLLSSYNEQFF. As DNA, the CDR3 is TGCGCCAGCAGCCAAGATTGGGCCTCGAGCTTACTGAGCTCCTACAATGAGCAGTTCTTC. The gene calls are TRBV4-3 and TRBJ2-1; no clear D gene. The V gene's germline CDR1 is LGHNA and CDR2 YSLEER. This CDR3 spans 20 amino acids. The V end was cut by 0 bases, the J end by 0 bases, with 21 bases between.

The V and J genes are TRBV10-3 and TRBJ2-1; TRBD2 aligns across 10 bases. Per germline, CDR1 ENHRY and CDR2 SYGVKD. The CDR3 runs 16 residues. The V gene end was trimmed by 2 bases and the J gene end by 8 bases; junction bases not matched to a gene: 9. CDR3 sequence (DNA): TGTGCCATCAGTGAGCCTCAGCGGGAGGGCCTTGATGAGCAGTTCTTC. Translating gives CAISEPQREGLDEQFF.

The chain is built from TRBV7-9 and TRBJ1-1; D perhaps matches TRBD1 (5 bases). Germline V gives CDR1 SEHNR, CDR2 FQNEAQ (reference sequence). With 6 bases removed from V and 5 bases from J, the gap between germline ends came to 19 bases. The CDR3 sequence is 15 residues long. CDR3 DNA sequence: TGTGCCAGCAGATACCAGGGAGGTGTGGGGACTGAAGCTTTCTTT. Its protein is CASRYQGGVGTEAFF.

The V call is TRBV18, the J call TRBJ2-5; D not certain. CDR3 size: 14 residues. V was cut by 4 bases and J by 5 bases, with 14 bases left in between. CDR1 KGHSH and CDR2 LQKENI come from the germline V gene. Here the CDR3 reads CASSREGRTETQYF. The CDR3 coding sequence is TGTGCCAGCTCACGCGAAGGACGGACGGAGACCCAGTACTTC. The whole variable domain, remainder taken from reference TRBV18 and TRBJ2-5, is NAGVMQNPRHLVRRRGQEARLRCSPMKGHSHVYWYRQLPEEGLKFMVYLQKENIIDESGMPKERFSAEFPKEGPSILRIQQVVRGDSAAYFCASSREGRTETQYFGPGTRLLVL.

This chain uses TRBV7-2 with TRBJ1-5, with 8 bases aligning to TRBD1. The CDR3 length is 13 residues. Germline CDR1 SGHTA, CDR2 FQGNSA. V trimming: 5 bases; J trimming: 5 bases; junction bases outside the gene matches: 2. CDR3 residues: CASSLTGDQPQHF. As DNA, the CDR3 is TGTGCCAGCAGCCTGACAGGGGATCAGCCCCAGCATTTT.